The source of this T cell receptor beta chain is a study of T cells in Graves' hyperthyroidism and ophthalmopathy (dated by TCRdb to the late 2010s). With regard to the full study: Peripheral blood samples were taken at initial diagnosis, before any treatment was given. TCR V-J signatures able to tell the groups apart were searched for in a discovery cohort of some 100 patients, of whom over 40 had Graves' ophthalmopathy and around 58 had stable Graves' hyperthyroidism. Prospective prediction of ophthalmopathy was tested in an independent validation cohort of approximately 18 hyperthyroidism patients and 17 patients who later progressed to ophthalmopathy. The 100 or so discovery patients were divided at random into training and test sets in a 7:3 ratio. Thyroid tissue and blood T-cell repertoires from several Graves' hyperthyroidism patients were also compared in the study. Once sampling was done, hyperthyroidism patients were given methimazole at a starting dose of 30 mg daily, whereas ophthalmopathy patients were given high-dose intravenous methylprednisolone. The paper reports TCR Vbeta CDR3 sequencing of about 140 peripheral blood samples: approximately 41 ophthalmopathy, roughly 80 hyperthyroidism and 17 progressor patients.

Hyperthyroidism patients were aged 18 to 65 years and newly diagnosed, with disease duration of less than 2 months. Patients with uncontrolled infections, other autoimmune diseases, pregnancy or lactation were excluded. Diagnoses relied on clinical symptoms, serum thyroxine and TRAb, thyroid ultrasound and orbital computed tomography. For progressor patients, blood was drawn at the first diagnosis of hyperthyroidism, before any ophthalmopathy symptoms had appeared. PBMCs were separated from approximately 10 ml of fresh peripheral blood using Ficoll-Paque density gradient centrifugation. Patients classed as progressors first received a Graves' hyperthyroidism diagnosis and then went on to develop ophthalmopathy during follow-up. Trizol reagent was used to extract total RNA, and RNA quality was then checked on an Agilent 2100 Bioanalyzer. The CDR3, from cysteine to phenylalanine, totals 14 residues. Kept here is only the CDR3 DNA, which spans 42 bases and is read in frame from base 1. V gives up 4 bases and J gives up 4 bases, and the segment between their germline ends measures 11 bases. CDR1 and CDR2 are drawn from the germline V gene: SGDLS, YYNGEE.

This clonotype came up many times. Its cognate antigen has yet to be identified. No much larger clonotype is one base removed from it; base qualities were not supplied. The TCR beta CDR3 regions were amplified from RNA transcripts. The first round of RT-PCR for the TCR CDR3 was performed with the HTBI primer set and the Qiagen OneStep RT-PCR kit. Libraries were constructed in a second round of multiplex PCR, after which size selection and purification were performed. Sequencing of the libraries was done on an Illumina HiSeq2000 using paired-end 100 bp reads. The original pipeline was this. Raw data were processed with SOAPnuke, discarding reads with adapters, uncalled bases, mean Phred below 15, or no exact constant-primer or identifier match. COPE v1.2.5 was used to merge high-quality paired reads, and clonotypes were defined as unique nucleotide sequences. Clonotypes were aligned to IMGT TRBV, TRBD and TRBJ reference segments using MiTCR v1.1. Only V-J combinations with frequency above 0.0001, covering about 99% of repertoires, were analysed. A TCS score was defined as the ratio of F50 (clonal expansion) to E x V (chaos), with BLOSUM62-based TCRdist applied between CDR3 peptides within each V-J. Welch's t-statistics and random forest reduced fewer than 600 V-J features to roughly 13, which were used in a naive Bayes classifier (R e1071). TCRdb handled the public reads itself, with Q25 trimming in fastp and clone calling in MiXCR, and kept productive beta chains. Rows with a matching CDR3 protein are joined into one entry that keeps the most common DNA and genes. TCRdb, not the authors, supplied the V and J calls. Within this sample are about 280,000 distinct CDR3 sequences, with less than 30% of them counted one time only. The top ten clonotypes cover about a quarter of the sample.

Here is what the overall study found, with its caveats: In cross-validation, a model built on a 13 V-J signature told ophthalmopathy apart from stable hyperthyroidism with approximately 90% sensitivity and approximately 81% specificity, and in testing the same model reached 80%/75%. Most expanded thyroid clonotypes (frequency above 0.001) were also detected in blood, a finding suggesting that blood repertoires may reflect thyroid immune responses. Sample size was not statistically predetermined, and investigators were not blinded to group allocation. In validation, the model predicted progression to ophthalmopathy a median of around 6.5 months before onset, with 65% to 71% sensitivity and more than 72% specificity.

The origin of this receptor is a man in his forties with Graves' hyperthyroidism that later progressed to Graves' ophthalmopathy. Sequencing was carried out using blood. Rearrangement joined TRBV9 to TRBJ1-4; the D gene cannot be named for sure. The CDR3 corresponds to CASSREVGNEKLFF. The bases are TGTGCCAGCAGCCGGGAGGTCGGTAATGAAAAACTGTTTTTT. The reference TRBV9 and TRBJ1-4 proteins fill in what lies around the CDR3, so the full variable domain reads DSGVTQTPKHLITATGQRVTLRCSPRSGDLSVYWYQQSLDQGLQFLIQYYNGEERAKGNILERFSAQQFPDLHSELNLSSLELGDSALYFCASSREVGNEKLFFGSGTQLSVL.